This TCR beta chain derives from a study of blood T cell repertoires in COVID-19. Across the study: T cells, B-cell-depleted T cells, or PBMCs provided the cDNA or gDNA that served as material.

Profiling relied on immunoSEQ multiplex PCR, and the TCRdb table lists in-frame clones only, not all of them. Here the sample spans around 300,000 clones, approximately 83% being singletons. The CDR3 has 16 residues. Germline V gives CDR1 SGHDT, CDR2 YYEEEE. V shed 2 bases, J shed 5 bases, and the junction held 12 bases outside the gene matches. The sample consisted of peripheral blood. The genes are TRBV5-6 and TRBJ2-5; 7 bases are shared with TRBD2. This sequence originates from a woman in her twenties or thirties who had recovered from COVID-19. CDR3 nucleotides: TGTGCCAGCAGCTTCTCTCTAGGCGGGAGAGGGGAGACCCAGTACTTC. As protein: CASSFSLGGRGETQYF.